This T cell receptor (beta chain) was identified in a study of CD8+ T cells in alopecia areata. Across the whole study: Among treated patients, oral tofacitinib was administered at 5 to 10 mg twice daily. Severity was scored as percentage of affected scalp area in treated patients. Tofacitinib therapy took 6 to 18 months; 6 months off drug came after.

Whole-study findings and limits: It was lesional scalp, especially alopecia totalis/universalis, that showed higher clonality than normal scalp.

To note about this clone: Its matching antigen is unknown.

Indicated treatment: oral pan-JAK inhibitor, 5-10 mg twice daily. Investigators isolated RNA and reverse transcribed it into cDNA to act as the sequencing template. Profiling relied on immunoSEQ multiplex PCR, and the TCRdb table lists in-frame clones only, not all of them. The sample holds about 210,000 clones; over 40% are singletons and the top ten take about 2.4%. Unmatched junction bases numbered 6, after V lost 5 bases and J lost 2 bases. Germline assignment: CDR1 MNHEY and CDR2 SMNVEV (reference sequence). There are 15 residues in the CDR3. The specimen was CD4+ T cells sorted from blood, collected between weeks 36 and 40, from a patient treated with tofacitinib. The V call is TRBV27, the J call TRBJ1-5; 7 bases are shared with TRBD1. This receptor was taken from a human donor with alopecia areata. The CDR3 sequence: CASSQLTGGNQPQHF. Written as DNA, the CDR3 is TGTGCCAGCAGTCAACTAACAGGGGGCAATCAGCCCCAGCATTTT.